The 17 T cell receptor beta chains presented below share a single source sample, sequenced in a study of regulatory T cells in long-lasting Graves disease. Time point defined: newly diagnosed GD, antithyroid drugs for less than 3 months. Extracted RNA from PBMCs served as the source of the TCR library. Investigators prepared the TCR beta libraries by applying iRepertoire HTBI primers and Arm-PCR of CDR3 regions. TCRdb processed the multiplex PCR reads anew with MiXCR; each CDR3 protein has one entry. The table lists some 560,000 distinct CDR3 sequences, 15% to 20% of them singletons, with 20% to 25% in the top ten. These sequences were also reported in another study, on T cells in Graves' hyperthyroidism and ophthalmopathy.

The material was peripheral blood mononuclear cells (PBMCs), obtained at new diagnosis, from a patient treated with antithyroid drugs. The receptors stem from a woman aged 40-65 years with Graves disease.

This clonotype was observed a handful of times. The chain employs TRBV20-1 and TRBJ1-4; D not resolved. Germline lookup yields CDR1 DFQATT and CDR2 SNEGSKA (reference sequence). This CDR3 is 15 amino acids long. V lost 5 bases, J lost 8 bases, and 21 bases lay in between. CDR3 amino acids: CSAPAGVFREEKLFF. CDR3 in DNA: TGCAGTGCTCCAGCCGGGGTTTTCCGGGAAGAAAAACTGTTTTTT.

The chain is built from TRBV4-1 and TRBJ1-3, with a tentative D call TRBD1 (5 bases). Germline V gene data show CDR1 as MGHRA and CDR2 as YSYEKL. Trimming left V 4 bases short and J 9 bases short, with 16 bases between. The CDR3 length is 14 residues. The CDR3 DNA sequence: TGCGCCAGCAGCCTGGGGACCCTAGGGAGCACCATATATTTT. Its translation is CASSLGTLGSTIYF.

In its sample, this clonotype was seen many times. J is TRBJ2-1 and V is TRBV7-2; TRBD2 agrees at 13 bases. CDR3 size: 16 residues. Trimming took 4 bases from V and 13 from J; bases not matched to a gene: 13. Germline CDR1 reads SGHTA; CDR2 reads FQGNSA. CDR3 DNA sequence: TGTGCCAGCAGCTCCTTCTCGACTAGCGGGGGGCCGACCCAGTTCTTC. Protein: CASSSFSTSGGPTQFF.

This clonotype was recorded at least ten times. CDR3 DNA sequence: TGTGCCAGCTCCCTCGCCGGGGTTGTGTATGGCTACACCTTC. It yields the protein CASSLAGVVYGYTF. The chain is built from TRBV18 and TRBJ1-2; D gene unclear. CDR1 is KGHSH, CDR2 LQKENI, per germline. CDR3 length: 14 residues. V was shortened by 6 bases and J by 5 bases, with 16 bases between the two germline ends.

This clonotype was recorded at least ten times. The chain carries TRBV19 and TRBJ2-1; 10 bases fit TRBD2. CDR1 and CDR2 from the germline V gene are LNHDA and SQIVND (reference sequence). The CDR3 runs 15 residues. Trimming cost V 3 bases and J 6 bases; bases outside gene matches: 5. CDR3 sequence: CASSIKAGGRNEQFF. Written as DNA, the CDR3 is TGTGCCAGTAGTATTAAAGCGGGGGGGCGCAATGAGCAGTTCTTC.

This clonotype was observed a few times. This chain connects TRBV28 to TRBJ1-4; possible D gene TRBD1, 6 bases. The CDR3 loop spans 16 amino acids. Looked up from germline, CDR1 is MDHEN and CDR2 is SYDVKM. V lost 5 bases to trimming and J lost 8 bases, with 21 bases between them. The CDR3 sequence is CASSPPTLQGWEKLFF. The CDR3 nucleotides read TGTGCCAGCAGTCCTCCCACATTACAGGGATGGGAAAAACTGTTTTTT.

Note on this clonotype: Its ends do not fully match the called genes, so a read error is possible. The chain recombines TRBV3-1 with TRBJ1-2; D call uncertain. Germline-derived CDR1 and CDR2 are LGHDT and YNNKEL (reference sequence). This CDR3 is 15 amino acids long. The CDR3 here is CASSQDGGGRNGHTF. CDR3 nucleotide sequence: TGTGCCAGCAGCCAAGATGGTGGAGGGCGGAATGGCCACACCTTC.

The chain carries TRBV12-3 or TRBV12-4 and TRBJ1-5, with D tentatively TRBD1 (5 bases). Trimming left V 6 bases short and J 2 bases short, with 11 bases between. This CDR3 contains 14 residues. The CDR3 region is CASSIARGNQPQHF. The DNA for the CDR3 is TGTGCCAGCAGCATCGCCAGGGGCAATCAGCCCCAGCATTTT.

This clonotype was counted once. This sequence joins TRBV6-2 or TRBV6-3 and TRBJ1-1; D remains unclear. The CDR3 covers 15 residues. Germline V gene sequence: CDR1 MNHEY, CDR2 SVGEGT. V was cut by 2 bases and J by 0 bases, with 10 bases left in between. The CDR3 region is CASSYDGFMNTEAFF. The CDR3, as DNA: TGTGCCAGCAGTTACGACGGATTTATGAACACTGAAGCTTTCTTT.

This clonotype was observed at least ten times. This chain links TRBV3-1 with TRBJ2-1; 8 bases map to TRBD1. V lost 3 bases, J lost 7 bases, and 8 bases stayed unmatched. The CDR3 covers 15 residues. Germline V CDR1 and CDR2: LGHDT, YNNKEL (reference sequence). DNA for the CDR3: TGTGCCAGCAGCCAGGTGGACAGGGATCAAAATGAGCAGTTCTTC. This translates into CASSQVDRDQNEQFF.

In this sample, this clonotype turned up a few times. A read error may explain this, as a much larger clone is one base away. The chain recombines TRBV7-9 with TRBJ2-3, with D unclear. The CDR3 loop spans 11 amino acids. Trimming pared 7 bases from V and 3 bases from J, leaving 5 bases between. Germline lookup yields CDR1 SEHNR and CDR2 FQNEAQ (reference sequence). CDR3 coding DNA: TGTGCCAGCACCGAGACAGATACGCAGTATTTT. Its translation is CASTETDTQYF.

This clonotype showed up many times. The chain combines TRBV30 with TRBJ2-1; 7 bases match TRBD1. The CDR3 is made up of 13 amino acids. V lost 0 bases, J lost 12 bases, and 8 bases stayed unmatched. Germline CDR1 is GTSNPN and CDR2 is SVGIG (reference sequence). The CDR3 loop reads CAWSVQGTAGQFF. As DNA, the CDR3 is TGTGCCTGGAGTGTACAGGGGACAGCTGGGCAGTTCTTC.

The chain employs TRBV3-1 and TRBJ1-4; no firm D call. V shed 5 bases and J shed 3 bases, with 10 bases lying between them. The V gene's germline CDR1 is LGHDT and CDR2 YNNKEL (reference sequence). The CDR3 is made up of 14 amino acids. CDR3 in DNA: TGTGCCAGCAGCTACACGGGGTCTAATGAAAAACTGTTTTTT. This translates into CASSYTGSNEKLFF.

The chain couples TRBV5-1 to TRBJ1-2, with D possibly being TRBD1 (5 bases). CDR3 length: 14 residues. The germline V and J ends were trimmed by 4 bases and 3 bases, with 13 bases remaining between them. The germline V gene has CDR1 SGHRS and CDR2 YFSETQ. The CDR3 loop is CASSGGPTDYGYTF. DNA of the CDR3: TGCGCCAGCAGCGGGGGTCCGACGGACTATGGCTACACCTTC.

Concerning this clonotype: A much larger clone lies one base from this, so it may be a read error. The CDR3 loop reads CASKGQGIGIRDEQFF. CDR3 sequence (DNA): TGTGCCAGCAAGGGACAGGGGATAGGAATCCGTGACGAGCAGTTCTTC. The rearrangement uses TRBV12-3 or TRBV12-4 and TRBJ2-1, with 10 bases fitting TRBD1. This CDR3 has 16 residues. Unmatched junction bases numbered 16, after V lost 7 bases and J lost 10 bases.

This clonotype was picked up a small number of times. V and J are TRBV20-1 and TRBJ1-2; 7 bases agree with TRBD1. Germline-derived CDR1 and CDR2 are DFQATT and SNEGSKA (reference sequence). The V segment lost 3 bases and the J segment 2 bases; nucleotides outside the gene matches: 6. This CDR3 comprises 14 residues. The CDR3: CSASPTGQNYGYTF. The CDR3 DNA is TGCAGTGCTAGCCCGACAGGGCAAAACTATGGCTACACCTTC.

Many counts were recorded for this clonotype. The rearrangement uses TRBV2 and TRBJ2-5; tentatively, D is TRBD1 or TRBD2 (6 bases each). The CDR3 spans 15 residues. Germline-derived CDR1 and CDR2 are SNHLY and FYNNEI. Trimming took off 8 bases at V and 2 bases at J, with 18 bases between the two ends. The CDR3 protein is CASGGPTSWQETQYF. CDR3 coding DNA: TGTGCCAGCGGGGGGCCCACCAGTTGGCAAGAGACCCAGTACTTC.